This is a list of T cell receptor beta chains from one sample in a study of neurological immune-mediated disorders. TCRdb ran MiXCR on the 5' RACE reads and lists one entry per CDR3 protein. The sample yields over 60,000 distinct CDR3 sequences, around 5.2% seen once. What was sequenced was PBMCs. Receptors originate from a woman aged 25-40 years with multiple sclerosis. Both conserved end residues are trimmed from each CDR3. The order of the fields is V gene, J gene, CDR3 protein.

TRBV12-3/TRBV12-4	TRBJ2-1	ASSPILHEQF
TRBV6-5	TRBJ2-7	ASGGSNEQY
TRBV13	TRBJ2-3	ASSSLAGAADTQY
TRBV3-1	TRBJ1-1	ASSHLGKGAEAF
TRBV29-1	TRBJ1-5	SVADGVLGNQPQN
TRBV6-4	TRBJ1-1	ASTPGPGTTEAF
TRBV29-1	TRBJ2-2	SVGTSGGTGELF
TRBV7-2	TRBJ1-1	ASSLSTGWAEAF
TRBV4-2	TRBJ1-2	ASSQGTEPYGYT
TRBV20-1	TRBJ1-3	SAPTVGNTIY
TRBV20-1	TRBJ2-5	SASGRQETQY
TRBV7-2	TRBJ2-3	ASSLDLAAHTQY
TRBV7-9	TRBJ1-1	ASSEQRTEAF
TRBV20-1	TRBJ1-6	SATDGQGSKGSPLN
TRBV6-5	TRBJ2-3	ASSYSRSLSTDTQY
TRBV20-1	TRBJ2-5	SARGQGGAQY